The 8 T cell receptor beta chains listed next were all sequenced from one sample in a study of PD-1 blockade in classical Hodgkin lymphoma. All trial patients relapsed after autologous stem cell transplantation. The data were produced by immunoSEQ multiplex PCR, yet TCRdb's version contains in-frame clones alone and is incomplete. The table shows 90,000 to 130,000 clones, with 80% to 90% occurring only once. The sample in question was peripheral blood mononuclear cells (PBMCs), obtained before the second cycle of nivolumab. These receptors all come from a human donor with classical Hodgkin lymphoma.

The chain combines TRBV29-1 with TRBJ2-1; D remains ambiguous. V was trimmed by 2 bases and J by 6 bases, leaving 8 bases between them. Looked up from germline, CDR1 is SQVTM and CDR2 is ANQGSEA. The CDR3 length is 12 residues. The CDR3 sequence is CSVELVSNEQFF. The CDR3 nucleotides read TGCAGCGTTGAACTCGTTTCCAATGAGCAGTTCTTC.

The chain uses TRBV4-1 and TRBJ1-1, with TRBD1 as a possible D gene (5 bases). This CDR3 has 15 amino acids. Deletions cut 4 bases from V and 3 bases from J, with 15 bases between. Germline lookup yields CDR1 MGHRA and CDR2 YSYEKL. This CDR3 reads CASSPLWVGDTEAFF. The CDR3 DNA reads TGCGCCAGCAGCCCCTTGTGGGTGGGGGACACTGAAGCTTTCTTT.

This rearrangement joins TRBV27 to TRBJ2-1; 9 bases are shared with TRBD2. The germline V gene encodes CDR1 MNHEY and CDR2 SMNVEV (reference sequence). V was pared by 3 bases and J by 7 bases, with 7 bases of the junction left unmatched. CDR3 length equals 15 residues. This CDR3 reads CASSFLAGEGNEQFF. CDR3 coding DNA: TGTGCCAGCAGTTTCTTAGCGGGAGAAGGGAATGAGCAGTTCTTC.

The chain has TRBV19 and TRBJ1-5; D call uncertain. Germline V lookup: CDR1 LNHDA, CDR2 SQIVND (reference sequence). V lost 2 bases to trimming and J lost 5 bases, with 7 bases between them. The CDR3 spans 13 residues. The CDR3: CASSIRSDQPQHF. CDR3 bases: TGTGCCAGTAGTATACGAAGCGATCAGCCCCAGCATTTT. Using reference TRBV19 and TRBJ1-5 for the parts outside the CDR3, the full variable domain is DGGITQSPKYLFRKEGQNVTLSCEQNLNHDAMYWYRQDPGQGLRLIYYSQIVNDFQKGDIAEGYSVSREKKESFPLTVTSAQKNPTAFYLCASSIRSDQPQHFGDGTRLSIL.

The chain has TRBV28 and TRBJ1-2, with TRBD1 as a possible D gene (6 bases). This CDR3 region has 15 residues. V was clipped by 6 bases and J by 4 bases, with 18 bases between them. Germline V lookup: CDR1 MDHEN, CDR2 SYDVKM. CDR3 nucleotide sequence: TGTGCCAGCAGCCCCCCGGGGGGCAAAGTCTATGGCTACACCTTC. Translating it yields CASSPPGGKVYGYTF.

The rearrangement uses TRBV6-5 and TRBJ1-2; D is possibly TRBD1 (5 bases). This CDR3 comprises 16 residues. V lost 4 bases and J 0 bases, leaving 15 bases between the germline ends. The germline gives CDR1 MNHEY, CDR2 SVGAGI. CDR3 nucleotides: TGTGCCAGCAGTTCGAAGACAGCCTTAGCTAACTATGGCTACACCTTC. It encodes CASSSKTALANYGYTF.

This rearrangement joins TRBV7-8 to TRBJ1-2, with TRBD1 matching over 10 bases. The CDR3 sequence is 15 residues long. Germline CDR1 reads SGHVS; CDR2 reads FQNEAQ. V gave up 4 bases and J gave up 8 bases; unmatched junction bases: 10. In DNA, the CDR3 is TGTGCCAGCAGCTACCGGGACAGGGGTTTGCGAGGCTACACCTTC. This sequence encodes CASSYRDRGLRGYTF. Together with reference TRBV7-8 and TRBJ1-2, the CDR3 gives the full variable domain: GAGVSQSPRYKVAKRGQDVALRCDPISGHVSLFWYQQALGQGPEFLTYFQNEAQLDKSGLPSDRFFAERPEGSVSTLKIQRTQQEDSAVYLCASSYRDRGLRGYTFGSGTRLTVV.

The rearrangement uses TRBV5-4 and TRBJ1-2, with D unclear. V lost 0 bases, J lost 7 bases, and 7 bases lay in between. The CDR3 contains 12 residues. CDR1 is SGHNT, CDR2 YYREEE, per germline (reference sequence). CDR3 residues: CASSLEGFGYTF. The DNA for the CDR3 is TGTGCCAGCAGCTTGGAAGGGTTTGGCTACACCTTC.